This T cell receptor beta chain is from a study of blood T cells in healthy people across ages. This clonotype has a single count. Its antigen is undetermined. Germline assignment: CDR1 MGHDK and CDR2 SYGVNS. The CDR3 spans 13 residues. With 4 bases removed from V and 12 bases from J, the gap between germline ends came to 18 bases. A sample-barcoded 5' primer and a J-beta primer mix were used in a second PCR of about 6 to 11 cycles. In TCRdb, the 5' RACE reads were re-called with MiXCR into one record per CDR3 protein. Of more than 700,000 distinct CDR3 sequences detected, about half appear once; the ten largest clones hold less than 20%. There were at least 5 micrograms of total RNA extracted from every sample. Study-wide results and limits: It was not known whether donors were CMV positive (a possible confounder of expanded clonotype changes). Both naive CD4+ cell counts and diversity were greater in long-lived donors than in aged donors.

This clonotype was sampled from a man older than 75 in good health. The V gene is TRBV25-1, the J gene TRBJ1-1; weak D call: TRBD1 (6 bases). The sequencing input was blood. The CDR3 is CASSATGQRRTFF. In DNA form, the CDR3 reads TGTGCCAGCAGTGCGACCGGACAGCGGAGAACTTTCTTT.